Listed here are 21 T cell receptor beta chains from one sample, sequenced in a study of response to subunit inactivated influenza vaccine. TCRdb reprocessed the RT-PCR reads with MiXCR, giving one entry per CDR3 protein. The sample shows 600,000 to 850,000 distinct CDR3 sequences, 14% of them seen only once. The sample in question was PBMCs from blood, obtained less than 15 days before vaccination. These receptors all come from a man aged 50 or older who received an inactivated influenza vaccine.

The chain combines TRBV4-2 with TRBJ1-5, with D possibly matching TRBD1 (5 bases). CDR1 LGHNA and CDR2 YNFKEQ come from the germline V gene. V dropped 2 bases and J dropped 4 bases, with 15 bases sitting between them. The CDR3 length is 16 residues. The CDR3 nucleotides read TGTGCCAGCAGCCAATTCGGCGGGGGGGGGAATCAGCCCCAGCATTTT. This sequence encodes CASSQFGGGGNQPQHF.

This clonotype was seen only a few times. DNA of the CDR3: TGTGCCAGCAGCCAAGTAGCGGGAGAAAGCACAGATACGCAGTATTTT. Translated: CASSQVAGESTDTQYF. This chain connects TRBV14 to TRBJ2-3, with TRBD2 matching 9 bases. The junction had 2 bases not matched to a gene; V was cut back by 1 base and J by 0 bases. This CDR3 spans 16 amino acids. CDR1 is SGHDN, CDR2 FVKESK, per germline.

The chain combines TRBV11-2 with TRBJ2-7, with D perhaps TRBD1 (5 bases). Germline CDR1 SGHAT, CDR2 FQNNGV. Trimming cost V 3 bases and J 3 bases, with 18 bases left between them. The CDR3 runs 16 residues. CDR3 coding DNA: TGTGCCAGCAGCTTTGGCGTAATTTTAGGGGACTACGAGCAGTACTTC. Translated: CASSFGVILGDYEQYF.

This clonotype appeared a few times. This chain connects TRBV11-1 to TRBJ2-2; 7 bases are a match to TRBD1. Trimming removed 5 bases from V and 0 bases from J; junction bases left unmatched: 12. Germline CDR1 SGHAT, CDR2 FQDESV (reference sequence). The CDR3 sequence is 18 residues long. The DNA for the CDR3 is TGTGCCAGCAGCCTGCCTTACAGGGGCCCCTCGAACACCGGGGAGCTGTTTTTT. This sequence encodes CASSLPYRGPSNTGELFF.

This chain connects TRBV7-6 to TRBJ2-5; TRBD2 is a possible D gene (5 bases). The V end was cut by 0 bases, the J end by 5 bases, with 13 bases between. Looked up from germline, CDR1 is SGHVS and CDR2 is FNYEAQ. The CDR3 runs 15 residues. The CDR3 loop reads CASSLALGRRETQYF. The CDR3 nucleotides read TGTGCCAGCAGCTTAGCGCTTGGGCGGAGGGAGACCCAGTACTTC.

This clonotype was observed at least ten times. The V and J genes are TRBV12-3 or TRBV12-4 and TRBJ1-1; D is ambiguous. CDR3 length: 13 amino acids. V was shortened by 3 bases and J by 6 bases, with 11 bases between the two germline ends. CDR3: CASSLAEEAEAFF. In DNA, the CDR3 is TGTGCCAGCAGTTTGGCGGAAGAAGCTGAAGCTTTCTTT.

This clonotype showed up just a few times. J is TRBJ1-3 and V is TRBV4-2; D gene unclear. Germline CDR1 and CDR2: LGHNA and YNFKEQ. Trimming took off 0 bases at V and 0 bases at J, with 9 bases between the two ends. The CDR3 runs 16 residues. The CDR3 region is CASSQEYGFSGNTIYF. DNA of the CDR3: TGTGCCAGCAGCCAAGAGTACGGGTTCTCTGGAAACACCATATATTTT.

This clonotype was recorded a few times. The rearrangement uses TRBV2 and TRBJ2-5, with D maybe TRBD1 (6 bases). Germline V gene sequence: CDR1 SNHLY, CDR2 FYNNEI. The ends were cut back, 5 bases at V and 2 bases at J, with 12 bases in the middle. The CDR3 consists of 14 residues. CDR3 nucleotide sequence: TGTGCCAGCAGTAAACAGGGTATTCAAGAGACCCAGTACTTC. Protein product: CASSKQGIQETQYF.

At least ten counts were recorded for this clonotype. This chain links TRBV29-1 with TRBJ2-1; no definite D call. The V gene's germline CDR1 is SQVTM and CDR2 ANQGSEA. Trimming stripped 2 bases from V and 6 bases from J, with 8 bases between. This CDR3 spans 12 amino acids. The CDR3 sequence is CSVERSRNEQFF. The CDR3 coding sequence is TGCAGCGTTGAAAGGTCCCGCAATGAGCAGTTCTTC.

This clonotype was seen a handful of times. The chain couples TRBV12-3 or TRBV12-4 to TRBJ2-1; D remains ambiguous. The CDR3 covers 15 residues. V gave up 3 bases and J gave up 5 bases, with 14 bases separating them. CDR3 in DNA: TGTGCCAGCAGTTTTCGCAGGTTTGGTAACAATGAGCAGTTCTTC. It translates to CASSFRRFGNNEQFF.

This chain uses TRBV20-1 with TRBJ1-1, with D tentatively TRBD1 (6 bases). This CDR3 comprises 14 residues. Germline loops: CDR1 DFQATT, CDR2 SNEGSKA (reference sequence). V lost 1 base to trimming and J lost 5 bases, with 14 bases between them. CDR3 in DNA: TGCAGTGCTAGAGTATGGCAGGGGAGTACTGAAGCTTTCTTT. Translating gives CSARVWQGSTEAFF.

This clonotype was detected ten times or more. The chain is built from TRBV20-1 and TRBJ2-7, with 11 bases fitting TRBD1. The CDR3 spans 14 residues. Germline values: CDR1 DFQATT, CDR2 SNEGSKA (reference sequence). V dropped 6 bases and J dropped 5; count of bases not matched to a gene: 9. The CDR3 sequence is CSALPDRGLNEQYF. CDR3 sequence (DNA): TGCAGTGCACTACCGGACAGGGGGCTAAACGAGCAGTACTTC.

Here the CDR3 DNA reads TGTGCCAGCAGCTTAGGAGGTGGGGGTAGTTGGACCCAGTACTTC. It encodes CASSLGGGGSWTQYF. This chain joins TRBV7-9 and TRBJ2-5; D possibly matches TRBD1 or TRBD2 (5 bases each). V was clipped by 1 base and J by 7 bases, with 16 bases between them. The CDR3 covers 15 residues. CDR1 and CDR2 from the germline V gene are SEHNR and FQNEAQ (reference sequence). The full variable domain, in which reference TRBV7-9 and TRBJ2-5 provide the parts outside the CDR3, is DTGVSQNPRHKITKRGQNVTFRCDPISEHNRLYWYRQTLGQGPEFLTYFQNEAQLEKSRLLSDRFSAERPKGSFSTLEIQRTEQGDSAMYLCASSLGGGGSWTQYFGPGTRLLVL.

The chain recombines TRBV9 with TRBJ2-2; D unclear. Germline CDR1 reads SGDLS; CDR2 reads YYNGEE. The CDR3 extends over 14 amino acids. With 1 base removed from V and 2 bases from J, the gap between germline ends came to 6 bases. CDR3 sequence (DNA): TGTGCCAGCAGCGTATTCCAAAACACCGGGGAGCTGTTTTTT. Amino acid sequence: CASSVFQNTGELFF.

V is TRBV10-3 and J is TRBJ1-6; D unresolved. This CDR3 comprises 13 residues. V dropped 0 bases and J dropped 10 bases, with 7 bases sitting between them. Germline assignment: CDR1 ENHRY and CDR2 SYGVKD. CDR3 DNA: TGTGCCATCAGTGAGTCAACGGGATCACCCCTCCACTTT. Its translation: CAISESTGSPLHF.

The chain carries TRBV5-5 and TRBJ2-5; TRBD1 matches 7 bases. CDR1 is SGHKS, CDR2 YYEKEE, per germline (reference sequence). The ends lost 2 bases at V and 14 bases at J; junction bases unmatched: 6. The CDR3 runs to 11 residues. As DNA, the CDR3 is TGTGCCAGCAGCTTTGGGGACAGTCACTACTTC. As protein: CASSFGDSHYF.

Only a few counts were recorded for this clonotype. This chain joins TRBV6-5 and TRBJ1-2; D is uncertain. V was pared by 3 bases and J by 1 base, with 12 bases between. Per the germline V gene, CDR1 is MNHEY and CDR2 is SVGAGI. The CDR3 extends over 15 amino acids. As DNA, the CDR3 is TGTGCCAGCAGTTATGGCAGGCTATTTAACTATGGCTACACCTTC. Protein sequence: CASSYGRLFNYGYTF.

V gene TRBV12-3 or TRBV12-4 combines with J gene TRBJ1-1; 8 positions match TRBD1. Unmatched junction bases numbered 7, after V lost 1 base and J lost 6 bases. There are 15 residues in the CDR3. The CDR3 bases are TGTGCCAGCAGTTTAGGCTCAGGGGGCAGGGCTGAAGCTTTCTTT. It yields the protein CASSLGSGGRAEAFF.

The chain uses TRBV20-1 and TRBJ1-1; the match to TRBD1 covers 9 bases. The trim removed 6 bases at V and 6 bases at J, leaving 8 bases unmatched. The CDR3 is 13 residues long. Germline values: CDR1 DFQATT, CDR2 SNEGSKA (reference sequence). The CDR3 bases are TGCAGTGCCACGACAGGGGGGACCCCTGAAGCTTTCTTT. Protein: CSATTGGTPEAFF.

This clonotype was counted between two and nine times. The chain has TRBV4-1 and TRBJ1-1, with 8 bases matching TRBD1. CDR1 is MGHRA and CDR2 is YSYEKL in the germline V gene. J gave up 1 base and V 0 bases, and 4 bases lay outside the gene matches. The CDR3 has 16 residues. The CDR3 here is CASSQDAGQGNTEAFF. CDR3 nucleotides: TGCGCCAGCAGCCAAGATGCCGGACAGGGGAACACTGAAGCTTTCTTT.

V gene TRBV5-8 combines with J gene TRBJ2-3; D not certain. Germline CDR1 SGHTS, CDR2 YDEGEE. The CDR3 has 14 residues. Trimming took 3 bases from V and 3 from J, leaving 11 bases between them. Written as DNA, the CDR3 is TGTGCCAGCAGCTCCGGGCCCGGGACAGATACGCAGTATTTT. Translated: CASSSGPGTDTQYF.